The clone carrying this T cell receptor beta chain was observed a few times. The target antigen is unknown. The germline V and J ends were trimmed by 5 bases and 0 bases, with 10 bases remaining between them. The CDR3 has 14 amino acids. Germline CDR1 is SGHRS and CDR2 is YFSETQ. Each CDR3 protein is one row after TCRdb ran MiXCR on the 5' RACE reads. The data hold some 140,000 distinct CDR3 sequences, with 11% observed a single time. The record originates from a study of CD8 T cells in ankylosing spondylitis. General observations from the study: Significant enrichment of disease-linked clones was reported in matched ankylosing spondylitis synovial fluid.

This chain connects TRBV5-1 to TRBJ2-3; D uncertain. The sequencing input was blood, either unsorted or a sorted T cell fraction (not recorded which). This sequence was found in a female donor with ankylosing spondylitis or in good health (not recorded which). The CDR3 region is CASREQVSTDTQYF. Written as DNA, the CDR3 is TGCGCCAGCAGAGAACAAGTTAGCACAGATACGCAGTATTTT.